This T cell receptor (beta chain) was identified in a study of read filtering for tumor transcriptome and immune sequencing (dated by TCRdb to the early 2020s). Describing the broader study: The cohort had around 16 male and approximately 15 female patients with a mean age of around 69 years, ranging from roughly 47 to 85. By revised international staging, under 10 patients were R-ISS I, about 17 were R-ISS II and roughly 7 were R-ISS III. After DNase treatment, whole-transcriptome libraries were prepared using the TruSeq RNA Access Library Prep Kit. Per sample, about 3.5 to 11 million TCR-region mapped reads were obtained with IR-seq, compared with only about 80 to 1,400 with RNA-seq. The study compared TCR repertoires from targeted immune repertoire sequencing and bulk whole-transcriptome sequencing run on the same bone marrow samples. One main goal was a read-filtering strategy for immune repertoire data, in particular deciding whether clonotypes backed by only one read should be removed. Study-level results and caveats: In IR-seq, single-read clonotypes were 80% to 90% of clonotypes but about 3.5% of total reads; in RNA-seq they were 60% to 75% of clonotypes and roughly 42% of reads. Compared with RNA-seq, IR-seq captured clonotypes at much greater depth and more reliably, and a smaller IR-seq throughput was enough to identify most of the shared clonotypes. The sorted CD138-negative fraction was composed of a mixed bone marrow immune population rather than of purified T cells. The correlation between IR-seq and RNA-seq shared clonotype proportions was increased by removal of single-read clonotypes.

The CDR3 runs 14 amino acids, cysteine and phenylalanine included. The kept DNA is CDR3 alone, 42 bases in frame from the first base. From a lookup of the germline V gene, CDR1 and CDR2 are MGHRA and YSYEKL. Germline trimming: 4 bases from V, 1 base from J; junction bases outside gene matches: 1. This clonotype was counted ten times or more. The clone's antigen remains unknown. No base quality values were provided; no much bigger clone lies one nucleotide off. Bone marrow was sampled from every patient at the time of active disease. Isolation of bone marrow mononuclear cells was performed by Ficoll-Hypaque density gradient centrifugation. CD138-negative cells were obtained by negative selection after labeling with CD138 magnetic microbeads on a MACS separator, removing myeloma plasma cells. Flow cytometry on an Attune NxT with CD138 antibodies was used to check the purity of the isolated cells. Total RNA was extracted using TRIzol reagent and was quantified on a NanoDrop spectrophotometer. For each patient, paired RNA-seq and IR-seq were run on the CD138-negative bone marrow sample from that patient.

Starting from 400 to 450 ng RNA, TCR libraries were constructed with the Immunoverse kit using molecular barcoded adaptors that cover the alpha/delta and beta/gamma chains. TCR library preparation was performed with the same RNA that was used for transcriptome sequencing. Sequencing of TCR libraries was carried out on an Illumina HiSeq 4000 with 2 x 150 cycles. In the paper's pipeline: Using MiXCR, which included quality filtering and error correction, TCR reads were aligned to human V, D, J and C references and then assembled into CDR3 clonotypes. Clonotype counts and gene usage diversity were analyzed with the tcR package in R. For inspection of raw mapping reads, RNA-seq reads were mapped by STAR aligner version 2.5.3a onto GRCh37 of the human genome. IR-seq fastq files were randomly downsampled with Seqtk 1.3 to test the effect of sequencing depth on detected clonotypes. Using fastp at Q25 and MiXCR, TCRdb reprocessed the public reads and kept productive beta chains. Each entry merges the rows of one CDR3 protein and shows their most common DNA and genes. These V and J calls are TCRdb output, not the study's own analysis. The sample table holds about 130,000 distinct CDR3 sequences, of which over 10% were seen once. The ten biggest clones cover approximately 10% of the sample.

The source material was a population of CD138-negative cells sorted from bone marrow. In light of the paper, this sample's cell subset or site label describes: bone marrow mononuclear cells depleted of CD138+ plasma/myeloma cells by negative magnetic selection. The origin of this receptor is a donor over 35 with multiple myeloma. The rearranged segments are TRBV4-1 and TRBJ1-1, with 9 bases in between that match TRBD1. The nucleotide sequence reads as follows: TGCGCCAGCAGCCGGGACAGGGAGAACACTGAAGCTTTCTTT. Its product reads: CASSRDRENTEAFF.